These T cell receptor beta chains were read from a single sample in a study of CD8+CD57+ T cells in acquired aplastic anemia. TCRdb processed the reads anew with MiXCR; each CDR3 protein has one entry. Among some 44,000 distinct CDR3 sequences listed, about 70% were seen once. Material: sorted CD4+, CD8+, or CD8+CD57+ T cells (not recorded which) from PBMCs. The receptors derive from a human donor in good health, serving as a control. Both conserved end residues are part of each CDR3. Each record gives: D gene, clone size, V gene, J gene, CDR3 DNA, CDR3 protein. D genes are given only for firm matches. For some rows the clone size is stated as once, few or many, or as a class when expanded; others skip it.

.	.	TRBV25-1	TRBJ1-6	TGTGCCAGCAGTGGAACTCGGAGCAATTCACCCCTCCACTTT	CASSGTRSNSPLHF
TRBD1	.	TRBV15	TRBJ1-4	TGTGCCACCAGCAGACAGACAGGGATTTATGAAAAACTGTTTTTT	CATSRQTGIYEKLFF
.	.	TRBV9	TRBJ1-5	TGTGCCAGCAGCTCACCGGGCGGGACCCAGCATTTT	CASSSPGGTQHF
.	.	TRBV2	TRBJ2-1	TGTGCCAGCAGCCGGACAGAGTACAATGAGCAGTTCTTC	CASSRTEYNEQFF
.	.	TRBV2	TRBJ1-2	TGTGCCAGCAGCCCGGGGGCTGACTATGGCTACACCTTC	CASSPGADYGYTF
.	many	TRBV4-3	TRBJ2-1	TGCGCCAGCAGCCAAGGGTCCCACGGCTACAATGAGCAGTTCTTC	CASSQGSHGYNEQFF
.	.	TRBV7-4	TRBJ2-2	TGTGCCAGCAGCTCCACGGGGTACGGGGAGCTGTTTTTT	CASSSTGYGELFF
.	few	TRBV24-1	TRBJ1-1	TGTGCCACCAGGAAGACAGGACCCAACACTGAAGCTTTCTTT	CATRKTGPNTEAFF
.	.	TRBV5-1	TRBJ2-7	TGCGCCAGCAGCTTGGGACAGATCTACGAGCAGTACTTC	CASSLGQIYEQYF
.	large	TRBV5-6	TRBJ1-6	TGTGCCAGCAGCTTGTCTCCGGGGCAGTTGAATAATTCACCCCTCCACTTT	CASSLSPGQLNNSPLHF
.	once	TRBV15	TRBJ1-6	TGTGCCACCAGCAGAGATAGGGCCAGGACTGGCTCACCCCTCCACTTT	CATSRDRARTGSPLHF
TRBD1	many	TRBV10-1	TRBJ2-2	TGCGCCAGCAGTACGGACCAAGGCCGGGACAGGAAGAAAGCGAACACCGGGGAGCTGTTTTTT	CASSTDQGRDRKKANTGELFF
.	.	TRBV2	TRBJ2-7	TGTGCCAGCAGTGTGACGAGCTCCTACGAGCAGTACTTC	CASSVTSSYEQYF
.	many	TRBV4-1	TRBJ1-5	TGCGCCAGCAGCCAAGAGGTTTCGGACAGTGATCAGCCCCAGCATTTT	CASSQEVSDSDQPQHF
TRBD1	.	TRBV20-1	TRBJ1-1	TGCAGTGCTAGGTCCGGGACAGTCGAAGCTTTCTTT	CSARSGTVEAFF
TRBD1	.	TRBV6-1	TRBJ1-6	TGTGCCACCCTCAGGGACAGTCTTAATTCACCCCTCCACTTT	CATLRDSLNSPLHF
.	few	TRBV25-1	TRBJ2-3	TGTGCCAGCAGTGAAGGGGCAACTAGCACAGATACGCAGTATTTT	CASSEGATSTDTQYF
.	.	TRBV6-5	TRBJ1-1	TGTGCCAGCAGTTACCAGACAGTTGAAGCTTTCTTT	CASSYQTVEAFF
.	.	TRBV29-1	TRBJ2-5	TGCAGCGCCCTGACACAGCTACCAAGGGAGACCCAGTACTTC	CSALTQLPRETQYF
.	.	TRBV20-1	TRBJ1-1	TGCAGTGCTACAACTGGTAACACTGAAGCTTTCTTT	CSATTGNTEAFF